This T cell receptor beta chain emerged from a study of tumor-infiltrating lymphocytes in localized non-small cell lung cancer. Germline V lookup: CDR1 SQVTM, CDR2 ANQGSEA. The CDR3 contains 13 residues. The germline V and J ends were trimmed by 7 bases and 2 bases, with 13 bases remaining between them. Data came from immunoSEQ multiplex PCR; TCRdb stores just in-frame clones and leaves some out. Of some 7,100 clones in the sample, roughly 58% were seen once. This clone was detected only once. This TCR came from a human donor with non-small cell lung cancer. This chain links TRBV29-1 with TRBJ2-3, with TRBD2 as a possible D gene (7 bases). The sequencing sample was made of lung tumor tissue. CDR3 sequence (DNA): TGCAGCGCAAGGGGGACTATCACAGATACGCAGTATTTT. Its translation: CSARGTITDTQYF.